The rows below give T cell receptor beta chains drawn from one sample of a study of blood T cell repertoires in COVID-19. Generated by immunoSEQ multiplex PCR, the TCRdb table keeps only in-frame clones and is missing some. The sample has approximately 250,000 clones, just under 85% seen once; the top ten hold about 4%. The sequenced sample consisted of peripheral blood. Every receptor here comes from a man in his fifties or sixties with acute or convalescent COVID-19. Both conserved end residues are part of each CDR3. The D gene is left open where the match is weak. The listing skips clone size in some rows; elsewhere it reads once, few, many or a size class.

CDR3nt | CDR3aa | j_gene | len | d_gene | v_gene | abundance
TGTGCCAGCAGCCAAGACGGGACAGGGGCATCGACTAATGAAAAACTGTTTTTT | CASSQDGTGASTNEKLFF | TRBJ1-4 | 18 | TRBD1 | TRBV4-2 | .
TGTGCCAGCACGAGTGGGGGCCGCGCGAACACCGGGGAGCTGTTTTTT | CASTSGGRANTGELFF | TRBJ2-2 | 16 | . | TRBV9 | .
TGTGCCAGCAGCCAGGTCCGGGGCGACCAGCGGGGCTATGGCTACACCTTC | CASSQVRGDQRGYGYTF | TRBJ1-2 | 17 | . | TRBV4-2 | .
TGTGCCAGCAGCTTGACAGGGGGAACCGGGGAGCTGTTTTTT | CASSLTGGTGELFF | TRBJ2-2 | 14 | TRBD1 | TRBV9 | .
TGTGCCAGCAAAGGACAGGGGCTGTTCTATGGCTACACCTTC | CASKGQGLFYGYTF | TRBJ1-2 | 14 | TRBD1 | TRBV2 | few
TGTGCCAGCAGCCCCTCAGGGGGACGGACTGAAGCTTTCTTT | CASSPSGGRTEAFF | TRBJ1-1 | 14 | TRBD1 | TRBV9 | .
TGTGCCAGTACCCAGAGGAGCTCTGGAAACACCATATATTTT | CASTQRSSGNTIYF | TRBJ1-3 | 14 | . | TRBV19 | .
TGTGCCAGCACCCCGGGACAGGGGCCAAATCAGCCCCAGCATTTT | CASTPGQGPNQPQHF | TRBJ1-5 | 15 | TRBD1 | TRBV7-9 | .
TGTGCCAGCAGCTTGATGGGACAGGGCGGTGAAAAACTGTTTTTT | CASSLMGQGGEKLFF | TRBJ1-4 | 15 | TRBD1 | TRBV11-3 | once
TGTGCCAGCAGCTCGCACAACAGGGGAAGGAACACTGAAGCTTTCTTT | CASSSHNRGRNTEAFF | TRBJ1-1 | 16 | TRBD1 | TRBV11-2 | .
TGTGCCACCCAGAGCGTCCCTAGGGGCTACACCTTC | CATQSVPRGYTF | TRBJ1-2 | 12 | . | TRBV13 | .
TGTGCCAGCAGCAAGGACAGTTCAACCCTAGATACGCAGTATTTT | CASSKDSSTLDTQYF | TRBJ2-3 | 15 | . | TRBV7-2 | .
TGTGCCAGCTCACCACCTGCGGGAGGGTCGCGGTCTCCCTACGAGCAGTACTTC | CASSPPAGGSRSPYEQYF | TRBJ2-7 | 18 | TRBD2 | TRBV18 | .
TGTGCCAGCAGCCGAGGGACAGGGACCTACGAGCAGTACTTC | CASSRGTGTYEQYF | TRBJ2-7 | 14 | TRBD1 | TRBV11-3 | .
TGTGCCAGCAGCTTAGCCGCAGGACTGGATGGCTACACCTTC | CASSLAAGLDGYTF | TRBJ1-2 | 14 | . | TRBV7-9 | .
TGTGCCTGGAGTTTGACAGGGGATCATGGCTACACCTTC | CAWSLTGDHGYTF | TRBJ1-2 | 13 | TRBD1 | TRBV30 | .
TGTGCCAGCAGCTTAGGTTTCCGGGGGAGAAGCTACGAGCAGTACTTC | CASSLGFRGRSYEQYF | TRBJ2-7 | 16 | . | TRBV11-1 | .
TGCGCCAGCAGTCCCAACCGGGACAGGTCCTACGAGCAGTACTTC | CASSPNRDRSYEQYF | TRBJ2-7 | 15 | TRBD1 | TRBV10-1 | .